This T cell receptor beta chain was documented in a study of identical twins. This CDR3 contains 13 residues. The V end was cut by 8 bases, the J end by 8 bases, with 16 bases between. CDR1 is SNHLY and CDR2 is FYNNEI in the germline V gene. For this clonotype: Its target is unknown.

TCRdb independently ran MiXCR on the 5' RACE reads; one entry per CDR3 protein. Of fewer than 550,000 distinct CDR3 sequences detected, 12% to 15% appear once; the ten largest clones hold roughly 0.43%. Findings and caveats of the study: For zero-insertion analyses, partial confounding could come from invariant MAIT and iNKT cells. Out-of-frame alpha sequences shared by twins were enriched for low generation probability. Twin pairs had excess sharing that was weaker in beta out-of-frame sequences.

These records were also assigned to another study, of yellow fever vaccine responses in identical twins. As reported in that work: In identical twins, vaccine T cell responses appeared partly shared and partly individual.

The material sequenced was CD4+ T cells sorted from blood. The clonotype originates from a woman between 18 and 29 years old in good health. The V gene is TRBV2, the J gene TRBJ1-5; perhaps TRBD1 as D (6 bases). The chain's CDR3 is CASRRGGVEPQHF. CDR3 coding DNA: TGTGCCAGCCGCCGAGGGGGTGTGGAGCCCCAGCATTTT.